This TCR beta chain comes out of a study of tumor-infiltrating lymphocytes in primary liver carcinoma. Study-wide results and caveats: Top-250-clone fractions were significantly higher in tumors than in blood (p = 0.039).

TCR beta cDNA came from around 0.5 ug total RNA, primed with a constant-region primer. Three nested multiplex PCR rounds, a slightly modified ARM-PCR method, built the TCR beta libraries. Investigators reported that the first two PCR rounds, at approximately 11 cycles each, used TRBV1-TRBV30 forward primers with a C-beta reverse primer. TCRdb reanalysed the multiplex PCR reads using MiXCR and keeps one entry per CDR3 protein. In the table there are around 32,000 distinct CDR3 sequences, over 60% of which are singletons. DNA and RNA were both co-extracted from 20-30 mg of bulk tissue that had not been sorted. The CDR3 is 16 residues long. Looked up from germline, CDR1 is MNHEY and CDR2 is SVGAGI. About this clonotype: Its antigen is as yet unknown. Compared with germline, one end of the junction differs, possibly owing to a read error.

This clonotype was obtained from a man in his forties with primary liver carcinoma and hepatitis B virus infection. Material for sequencing was liver tumor tissue from sampling region 5. Subset given: tumor region T5, tumor centre. The V gene is TRBV6-5, the J gene TRBJ2-7; TRBD1 matches at 10 bases. The CDR3 here is CASSSGQGTSSYEQYF. CDR3 DNA sequence: TGTGCCAGCAGTTCGGGACAGGGGACCAGCTCCTATGAGCAGTACTTC.